These 29 T cell receptor beta chains originate from one sample sequenced in a study of cytomegalovirus exposure and HLA in healthy donors. TCRdb keeps only in-frame clones here, not all; method: immunoSEQ multiplex PCR. The table records approximately 150,000 clones, over 80% of them present only once. Source material: PBMCs. These receptors were obtained from a man aged 18 to 35 in good health and CMV-seropositive.

This clone is classed as medium-sized (0.01 to 0.1%). The chain employs TRBV13 and TRBJ1-1; 8 nucleotides align to TRBD1. Germline trimming cut 3 bases from V and 3 bases from J; bases unmatched to any gene: 3. The germline V gene encodes CDR1 PRHDT and CDR2 FYEKMQ (reference sequence). CDR3 size: 14 residues. The CDR3 nucleotides read TGTGCCAGCAGCTTGACAGGGGAGGACACTGAAGCTTTCTTT. Translated: CASSLTGEDTEAFF. The full variable domain, with the rest looked up from reference TRBV13 and TRBJ1-1, is AAGVIQSPRHLIKEKRETATLKCYPIPRHDTVYWYQQGPGQDPQFLISFYEKMQSDKGSIPDRFSAQQFSDYHSELNMSSLELGDSALYFCASSLTGEDTEAFFGQGTRLTVV.

V usage is TRBV6-1 and J usage is TRBJ1-5, with unresolved D. The ends were cut back, 7 bases at V and 4 bases at J, with 17 bases in the middle. The CDR3 has 15 amino acids. CDR1 MNHNS and CDR2 SASEGT come from the germline V gene. The CDR3, as DNA: TGTGCCAGCATTCCGACACGGGGTGGGAATCAGCCCCAGCATTTT. Protein: CASIPTRGGNQPQHF.

The rearrangement uses TRBV10-3 and TRBJ2-1, with D perhaps TRBD1 (6 bases). The CDR3 loop spans 15 amino acids. Trimming left V 2 bases short and J 6 bases short, with 14 bases between. Germline V gene sequence: CDR1 ENHRY, CDR2 SYGVKD. The CDR3 region is CAISEVRGISNEQFF. The CDR3 nucleotides are TGTGCCATCAGTGAGGTCAGGGGAATTTCCAATGAGCAGTTCTTC.

This chain joins TRBV7-2 and TRBJ2-5; TRBD2 agrees at 10 bases. V shed 5 bases, J shed 4 bases, and the junction held 16 bases outside the gene matches. Germline CDR1 is SGHTA and CDR2 is FQGNSA. The CDR3 totals 18 residues. CDR3 in DNA: TGTGCCAGCAGCCCAGGGACTAGCGCGAGGGGTTTAGGAGAGACCCAGTACTTC. This translates into CASSPGTSARGLGETQYF.

This clone was picked up one time. The chain uses TRBV9 and TRBJ2-1, with 8 bases that match TRBD1. The CDR3 contains 15 residues. Germline V gene lookup returns CDR1 SGDLS and CDR2 YYNGEE. The junction had 10 bases not matched to a gene; V was cut back by 4 bases and J by 7 bases. The CDR3 nucleotides read TGTGCCAGCAGCCCCGTAGGGACAGGACTGAATGAGCAGTTCTTC. It yields the protein CASSPVGTGLNEQFF.

The chain uses TRBV5-4 and TRBJ2-3, with 9 bases identical to TRBD2. J lost 2 bases, V lost 5 bases, and 6 bases had no gene match. Germline V gene sequence: CDR1 SGHNT, CDR2 YYREEE (reference sequence). This CDR3 is built from 15 residues. The CDR3 DNA follows: TGTGCCAGCAGTCCCAGCGGGAGGAACACAGATACGCAGTATTTT. Translated: CASSPSGRNTDTQYF.

This clone was observed a single time. The rearrangement uses TRBV7-6 and TRBJ2-2; TRBD1 is a possible D gene (6 bases). Per the germline V gene, CDR1 is SGHVS and CDR2 is FNYEAQ. CDR3 length: 17 residues. Between the trimmed V and J ends, which lost 1 base and 4 bases, there was a span of 16 bases. The CDR3, as DNA: TGTGCCAGCAGCTTAGTTCCAGCAGGGGCTAGCACCGGGGAGCTGTTTTTT. Amino acids: CASSLVPAGASTGELFF.

The rearrangement links TRBV29-1 to TRBJ1-2; D is ambiguous. Germline-derived CDR1 and CDR2 are SQVTM and ANQGSEA. With 5 bases removed from V and 8 bases from J, the gap between germline ends came to 12 bases. This CDR3 spans 11 amino acids. The CDR3 here is CSVRGGGGYTF. For the CDR3, the DNA is TGCAGCGTTAGAGGAGGAGGAGGCTACACCTTC.

Worth noting for this clone: The same CDR3 arises from other DNA sequences in this sample as well. This chain connects TRBV18 to TRBJ2-3, with D uncertain. The CDR3 contains 12 residues. Germline CDR1 KGHSH, CDR2 LQKENI. The V gene lost 3 bases and the J gene lost 2 bases, with 3 bases spanning the gap. CDR3 residues: CASSPYTDTQYF. DNA for the CDR3: TGTGCCAGCTCACCTTACACAGATACGCAGTATTTT.

The chain employs TRBV28 and TRBJ1-5; no reliable D call. The CDR3 has 16 amino acids. The ends were cut back, 6 bases at V and 0 bases at J, with 15 bases in the middle. Germline V gene sequence: CDR1 MDHEN, CDR2 SYDVKM. The CDR3 region has the DNA TGTGCCAGCAGGCCTTACAGTGCCCTTAGCAATCAGCCCCAGCATTTT. Amino acid sequence: CASRPYSALSNQPQHF.

The V call is TRBV9, the J call TRBJ1-1; unclear D gene. Germline assignment: CDR1 SGDLS and CDR2 YYNGEE. CDR3 length equals 13 residues. V lost 5 bases to trimming and J lost 7 bases, with 15 bases between them. The CDR3 sequence is CASRRREQSEAFF. The CDR3 DNA reads TGTGCCAGCAGAAGGAGGGAACAGAGTGAAGCTTTCTTT.

The J gene is TRBJ2-7, the V gene TRBV5-1; 9 bases line up with TRBD2. Germline V CDR1 and CDR2: SGHRS, YFSETQ. The ends lost 2 bases at V and 5 bases at J; junction bases unmatched: 11. This CDR3 has 16 residues. The CDR3 spells CASSLRPISGGDEQYF. CDR3 DNA: TGCGCCAGCAGCTTAAGGCCGATTAGCGGGGGCGACGAGCAGTACTTC.

The chain is built from TRBV11-2 and TRBJ2-1; D gene uncertain. The ends were cut back, 5 bases at V and 0 bases at J, with 17 bases in the middle. The V gene's germline CDR1 is SGHAT and CDR2 FQNNGV. This CDR3 comprises 17 residues. CDR3 amino acids: CASSDQREGSSYNEQFF. CDR3 sequence (DNA): TGTGCCAGCAGCGACCAGCGAGAAGGAAGCTCCTACAATGAGCAGTTCTTC.

The chain has TRBV9 and TRBJ2-7; TRBD2 is a possible D gene (6 bases). The ends were cut back, 4 bases at V and 6 bases at J, with 14 bases in the middle. The germline V gene has CDR1 SGDLS and CDR2 YYNGEE. The CDR3 contains 13 residues. DNA of the CDR3: TGTGCCAGCAGCCGGCCCGGGGGACCCGAGCAGTACTTC. It yields the protein CASSRPGGPEQYF.

The gene calls are TRBV28 and TRBJ1-5; perhaps TRBD1 as D (6 bases). CDR1 and CDR2 (germline): MDHEN, SYDVKM. The ends were cut back, 6 bases at V and 1 base at J, with 10 bases in the middle. The length of the CDR3 is 14 residues. The chain's CDR3 is CASRGTGSNQPQHF. CDR3 nucleotides: TGTGCCAGCAGGGGTACAGGGAGCAATCAGCCCCAGCATTTT.

V is TRBV27 and J is TRBJ1-2; D is unresolved. V gave up 5 bases and J gave up 5 bases, with 15 bases separating them. The length of the CDR3 is 14 residues. The germline CDR1 and CDR2 sequences are MNHEY and SMNVEV (reference sequence). The CDR3 DNA follows: TGTGCCAGCAGTGCAGCGGGTCGCCTTTATGGCTACACCTTC. Its translation: CASSAAGRLYGYTF.

This chain connects TRBV25-1 to TRBJ1-1; 7 nucleotides agree with TRBD1. Germline trimming cut 4 bases from V and 5 bases from J; bases unmatched to any gene: 10. Per the germline V gene, CDR1 is MGHDK and CDR2 is SYGVNS. CDR3 length: 15 amino acids. In DNA form, the CDR3 reads TGTGCCAGCAGTGCTTCGGGCAGGGGGACGACTGAAGCTTTCTTT. Translation gives CASSASGRGTTEAFF.

The gene calls are TRBV7-9 and TRBJ1-5; D is undetermined. Germline V gene sequence: CDR1 SEHNR, CDR2 FQNEAQ (reference sequence). V shed 8 bases and J shed 3 bases, with 14 bases lying between them. This CDR3 comprises 14 residues. The DNA for the CDR3 is TGTGCCAGCGCGATAGGAGGGAACAATCAGCCCCAGCATTTT. Translating gives CASAIGGNNQPQHF. Full variable domain (missing parts from reference TRBV7-9 and TRBJ1-5): DTGVSQNPRHKITKRGQNVTFRCDPISEHNRLYWYRQTLGQGPEFLTYFQNEAQLEKSRLLSDRFSAERPKGSFSTLEIQRTEQGDSAMYLCASAIGGNNQPQHFGDGTRLSIL.

This clone has a single count. The V call is TRBV18, the J call TRBJ2-5, with D perhaps TRBD2 (6 bases). Trimming shortened V by 3 bases and J by 3 bases, and 11 bases separated the two germline ends. The germline V gene has CDR1 KGHSH and CDR2 LQKENI. The CDR3 runs 14 residues. The CDR3 loop is CASSPVPGEETQYF. DNA for the CDR3: TGTGCCAGCTCACCCGTCCCGGGGGAAGAGACCCAGTACTTC.

This clone was counted a few times. V usage is TRBV15 and J usage is TRBJ2-1; TRBD2 matches 7 bases. The junction had 10 bases not matched to a gene; V was cut back by 0 bases and J by 5 bases. Germline V gene data show CDR1 as LNHNV and CDR2 as YYDKDF (reference sequence). The CDR3 length is 17 residues. The CDR3 coding sequence is TGTGCCACCAGCAGAGATCAGGGCGGGAGATTACACAATGAGCAGTTCTTC. Its protein is CATSRDQGGRLHNEQFF. Full variable domain (rest looked up from reference TRBV15 and TRBJ2-1): DAMVIQNPRYQVTQFGKPVTLSCSQTLNHNVMYWYQQKSSQAPKLLFHYYDKDFNNEADTPDNFQSRRPNTSFCFLDIRSPGLGDTAMYLCATSRDQGGRLHNEQFFGPGTRLTVL.

This clone came up once. The rearrangement uses TRBV6-1 and TRBJ2-7, with D hard to call. V gave up 4 bases and J gave up 2 bases, with 9 bases separating them. This CDR3 has 13 residues. In germline, CDR1 is MNHNS, CDR2 SASEGT. The chain's CDR3 is CASSVFPTYEQYF. The CDR3 DNA sequence: TGTGCCAGCAGTGTTTTCCCTACCTACGAGCAGTACTTC.

V gene TRBV6-6 combines with J gene TRBJ2-3; TRBD2 agrees at 7 bases. Germline CDR1 is MNHNY and CDR2 is SVGAGI (reference sequence). The CDR3 has 15 residues. Trimming removed 6 bases from V and 0 bases from J; junction bases left unmatched: 6. Written as DNA, the CDR3 is TGTGCCAGCAGGCAGAGCGGGACTAGCACAGATACGCAGTATTTT. The encoded protein is CASRQSGTSTDTQYF.

The rearrangement uses TRBV7-9 and TRBJ2-7; the match to TRBD1 covers 10 bases. Germline assignment: CDR1 SEHNR and CDR2 FQNEAQ (reference sequence). V gave up 2 bases and J gave up 2 bases; unmatched junction bases: 3. The CDR3 extends over 15 amino acids. CDR3 bases: TGTGCCAGCAGCTTAAAAGGACAGGGGGCCTACGAGCAGTACTTC. Translating gives CASSLKGQGAYEQYF.

This chain uses TRBV7-9 with TRBJ2-7; a possible D gene is TRBD2 (5 bases). V gave up 0 bases and J gave up 7 bases, with 16 bases separating them. Germline V lookup: CDR1 SEHNR, CDR2 FQNEAQ (reference sequence). This CDR3 has 15 residues. The CDR3 region is CASSLAGGPLLEQYF. CDR3 sequence (DNA): TGTGCCAGCAGCTTAGCAGGCGGGCCCCTACTGGAGCAGTACTTC.

This chain joins TRBV5-1 and TRBJ2-1, with 8 bases matching TRBD1. Germline CDR1 SGHRS, CDR2 YFSETQ. CDR3 size: 17 residues. The junction had 8 bases not matched to a gene; V was cut back by 3 bases and J by 0 bases. CDR3 loop: CASSSDRGFTSYNEQFF. DNA for the CDR3: TGCGCCAGCAGCTCCGACAGGGGCTTTACCTCCTACAATGAGCAGTTCTTC.

This clone was picked up many times. Other DNA sequences of this sample code for an identical CDR3. The chain uses TRBV6-1 and TRBJ2-3; TRBD2 agrees at 13 bases. Germline values: CDR1 MNHNS, CDR2 SASEGT. The CDR3 is 15 residues long. V lost 5 bases and J lost 6; bases outside the gene matches: 5. The CDR3 loop is CASSPTSGGADTQYF. CDR3 nucleotides: TGTGCCAGCAGTCCCACTAGCGGGGGGGCTGATACGCAGTATTTT.

The chain is built from TRBV7-2 and TRBJ2-1; TRBD2 aligns across 10 bases. Germline trimming cut 3 bases from V and 5 bases from J; bases unmatched to any gene: 1. Germline-derived CDR1 and CDR2 are SGHTA and FQGNSA. The CDR3 runs 14 residues. Written as DNA, the CDR3 is TGTGCCAGCAGCTTTAGCGGGGGGCACAATGAGCAGTTCTTC. This encodes CASSFSGGHNEQFF.

The chain couples TRBV4-1 to TRBJ2-3, with TRBD1 matching 8 bases. V was pared by 1 base and J by 3 bases, with 6 bases of the junction left unmatched. Per germline, CDR1 MGHRA and CDR2 YSYEKL. This CDR3 comprises 16 residues. The CDR3 bases are TGCGCCAGCAGCCAAGGAGAGACAGGGGCAACAGATACGCAGTATTTT. Translation gives CASSQGETGATDTQYF.

The V call is TRBV7-8, the J call TRBJ1-5; D might be TRBD1 (6 bases). CDR1 is SGHVS, CDR2 FQNEAQ, per germline. Trimming shortened V by 3 bases and J by 0 bases, and 15 bases separated the two germline ends. The CDR3 totals 17 residues. CDR3 in DNA: TGTGCCAGCAGCTTTTATCGGGACACCGATAGCAATCAGCCCCAGCATTTT. Translation gives CASSFYRDTDSNQPQHF.